This T cell receptor (beta chain) derives from a study of T-cell reconstitution after alpha-beta-depleted transplantation in children. This CDR3 spans 13 amino acids. Per germline, CDR1 SGHKS and CDR2 YYEKEE (reference sequence). Trimming took 4 bases from V and 3 from J, leaving 11 bases between them. Study results and limitations: By one year post-transplant, T-cell counts and diversity largely arose from T cells that were newly produced. For some patients, TCRbeta diversity was high at day 60 because of recipient T cells and thymic progenitors that survived. Alpha-beta T cells present about two months after transplant were reported to originate from several hundred expanded graft clones.

This clonotype was seen a few times. What it binds is not known. Unique molecular identifiers featured in how the TCRbeta library was prepared. TCRdb reprocessed the PCR reads with MiXCR, giving one entry per CDR3 protein. The sample yields fewer than 1 million distinct CDR3 sequences, roughly 15% seen once. V usage is TRBV5-5 and J usage is TRBJ2-7; D is undetermined. Source: PBMCs, mostly from graft donor cells, taken 360 days after TCRalphabeta/CD19-depleted stem cell transplant. This clonotype was sampled from a male patient aged 10 to 17 who had a stem cell transplant for acute lymphoblastic leukemia, so the T cells may come from the graft donor. Here the CDR3 DNA reads TGTGCCAGCAGCCGGGTTTCGTTCTACGAGCAGTACTTC. Its protein product is CASSRVSFYEQYF.